Shown below are 4 T cell receptor beta chains from a single sample sequenced in a study of T-cell reconstitution after alpha-beta-depleted transplantation in children. Construction of the TCRbeta library involved unique molecular identifiers. A single record per CDR3 protein comes from TCRdb applying MiXCR to the PCR reads. The sample shows fewer than 750,000 distinct CDR3 sequences, about 21% of them seen only once. The sample in question was PBMCs, mostly from graft donor cells, obtained 360 days after TCRalphabeta/CD19-depleted stem cell transplant. Receptors were obtained from a boy younger than two who had a stem cell transplant for acute myeloid leukemia, so the T cells may come from the graft donor.

A note on this clonotype: This may arise from a read error, as a much more abundant clone is one base away. The CDR3 ends on some other residue instead of the conserved phenylalanine or tryptophan, so this is likely a read error. The rearrangement links TRBV20-1 to TRBJ1-5; tentative D call: TRBD1 (5 bases). With 2 bases removed from V and 0 bases from J, the gap between germline ends came to 8 bases. Germline V gives CDR1 DFQATT, CDR2 SNEGSKA (reference sequence). The CDR3 totals 14 residues. The CDR3 DNA is TGCAGTGCTAGAAGGGGTTATAGCAATCAGCCCCAGCATATT. It is translated as CSARRGYSNQPQHI.

The V call is TRBV30, the J call TRBJ2-2; possibly TRBD2 for D (5 bases). CDR3 length: 12 amino acids. V was pared by 1 base and J by 5 bases, with 5 bases between. Germline CDR1 is GTSNPN and CDR2 is SVGIG (reference sequence). This chain's CDR3 is CAWSGGTGELFF. The CDR3, as DNA: TGTGCCTGGAGTGGAGGGACCGGGGAGCTGTTTTTT.

The genes are TRBV10-3 and TRBJ2-7, with TRBD1 matching 9 bases. V lost 6 bases, J lost 3 bases, and 9 bases stayed unmatched. CDR1 is ENHRY and CDR2 is SYGVKD in the germline V gene. The CDR3 runs to 15 residues. CDR3 sequence: CAIRPGTGNNYEQYF. In nucleotides, the CDR3 is TGTGCCATCAGACCCGGGACAGGGAACAACTACGAGCAGTACTTC.

This clonotype was counted a single time. V gene TRBV23-1 combines with J gene TRBJ2-7; perhaps TRBD1 as D (6 bases). TRBV23-1 is marked as an open reading frame, function uncertain. This CDR3 contains 17 residues. Trimming removed 0 bases at V and 3 bases at J, with 18 bases between. In DNA, the CDR3 is TGCGCCAGCAGTCAATCGATGGGGGCAGGTCGGGGCTACGAGCAGTACGTC. Its protein is CASSQSMGAGRGYEQYV.